This T cell receptor (beta chain) was sequenced in a study of shared T cell receptors in the human thymus. Some clones are missing from TCRdb's copy, which holds only in-frame ones; the method was immunoSEQ multiplex PCR. Among about 660,000 clones listed, 85% to 90% were seen once. From germline, CDR1 is SGHAT and CDR2 FQDESV (reference sequence). The CDR3 runs 17 residues. Trimming cost V 5 bases and J 2 bases; bases outside gene matches: 9. The same data also went into a second study, on human thymus T cells. That report notes: Resections from corrective heart surgery supplied the thymus tissue. Among unrelated individuals, related research reported thymic repertoires that overlapped highly.

The rearrangement links TRBV11-1 to TRBJ2-3, with 11 bases matching TRBD2. The sequence was collected from a boy younger than two with a congenital heart defect. The sample was thymocytes. CDR3 amino acids: CASSPPGLADHTDTQYF. The DNA of the CDR3 is TGTGCCAGCAGCCCCCCGGGACTAGCGGACCACACAGATACGCAGTATTTT.